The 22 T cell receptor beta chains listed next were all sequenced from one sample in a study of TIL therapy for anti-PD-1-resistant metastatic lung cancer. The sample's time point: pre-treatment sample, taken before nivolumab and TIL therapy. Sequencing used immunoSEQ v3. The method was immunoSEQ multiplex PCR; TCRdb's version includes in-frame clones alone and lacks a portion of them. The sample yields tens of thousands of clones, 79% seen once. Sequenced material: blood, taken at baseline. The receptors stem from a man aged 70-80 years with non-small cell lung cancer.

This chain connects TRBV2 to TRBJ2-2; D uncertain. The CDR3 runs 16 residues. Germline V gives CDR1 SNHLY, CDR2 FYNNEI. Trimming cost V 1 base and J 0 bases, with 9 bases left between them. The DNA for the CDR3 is TGTGCCAGCAGTGAAGTGGGCGCCGCGAACACCGGGGAGCTGTTTTTT. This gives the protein CASSEVGAANTGELFF.

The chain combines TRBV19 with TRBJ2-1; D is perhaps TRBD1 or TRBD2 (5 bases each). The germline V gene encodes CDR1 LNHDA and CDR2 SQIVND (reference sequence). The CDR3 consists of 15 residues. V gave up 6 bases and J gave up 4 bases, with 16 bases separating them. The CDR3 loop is CASRASGQGYNEQFF. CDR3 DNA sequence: TGTGCCAGTAGGGCCTCGGGGCAGGGATACAATGAGCAGTTCTTC.

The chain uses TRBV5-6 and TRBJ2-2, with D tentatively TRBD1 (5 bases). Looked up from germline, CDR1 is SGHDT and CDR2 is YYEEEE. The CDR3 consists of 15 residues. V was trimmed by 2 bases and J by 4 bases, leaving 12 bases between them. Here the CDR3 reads CASSFRRVRTGELFF. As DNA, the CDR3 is TGTGCCAGCAGCTTCCGCAGGGTACGCACCGGGGAGCTGTTTTTT.

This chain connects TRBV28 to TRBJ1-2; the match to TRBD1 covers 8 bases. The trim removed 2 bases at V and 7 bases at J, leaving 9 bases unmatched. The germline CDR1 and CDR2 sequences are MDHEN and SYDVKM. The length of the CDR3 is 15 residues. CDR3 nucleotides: TGTGCCAGCAGTTTAACACGACAGGGGTGGTCTGGCTACACCTTC. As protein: CASSLTRQGWSGYTF.

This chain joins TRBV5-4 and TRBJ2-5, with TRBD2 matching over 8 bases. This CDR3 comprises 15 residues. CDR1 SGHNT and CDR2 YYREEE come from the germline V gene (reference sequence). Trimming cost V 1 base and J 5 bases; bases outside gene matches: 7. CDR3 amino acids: CASSLTAGVRETQYF. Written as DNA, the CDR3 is TGTGCCAGCAGCTTGACAGCGGGGGTTAGGGAGACCCAGTACTTC.

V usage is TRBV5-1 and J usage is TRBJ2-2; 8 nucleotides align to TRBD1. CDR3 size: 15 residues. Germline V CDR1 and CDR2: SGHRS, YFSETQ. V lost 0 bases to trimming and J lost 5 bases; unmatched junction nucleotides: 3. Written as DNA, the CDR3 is TGCGCCAGCAGCTTGGTTGGACAGGGTACCGGGGAGCTGTTTTTT. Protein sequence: CASSLVGQGTGELFF.

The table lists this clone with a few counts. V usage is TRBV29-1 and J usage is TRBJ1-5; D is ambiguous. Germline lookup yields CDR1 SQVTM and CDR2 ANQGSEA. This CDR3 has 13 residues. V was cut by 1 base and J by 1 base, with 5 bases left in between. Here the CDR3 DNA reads TGCAGCGTTGAAGTGGGCAGCAATCAGCCCCAGCATTTT. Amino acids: CSVEVGSNQPQHF.

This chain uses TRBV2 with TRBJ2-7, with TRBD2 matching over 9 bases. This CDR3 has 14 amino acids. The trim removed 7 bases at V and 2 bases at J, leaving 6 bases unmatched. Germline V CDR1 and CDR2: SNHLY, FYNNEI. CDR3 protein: CASTSSGAPYEQYF. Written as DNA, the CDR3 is TGTGCCAGCACCTCTAGCGGGGCTCCCTACGAGCAGTACTTC.

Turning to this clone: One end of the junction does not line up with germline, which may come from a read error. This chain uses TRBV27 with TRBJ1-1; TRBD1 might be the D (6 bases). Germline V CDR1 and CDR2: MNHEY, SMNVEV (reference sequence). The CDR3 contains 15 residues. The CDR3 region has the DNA TGTGCCAGCTGTTTGGACAGCTCCATGAACACTGAAGCTTTCTTT. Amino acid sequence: CASCLDSSMNTEAFF.

The CDR3 here is CASSPGGQGSGNTIYF. CDR3 bases: TGTGCCAGCAGTCCGGGGGGACAGGGTTCCGGAAACACCATATATTTT. The chain has TRBV28 and TRBJ1-3; TRBD1 matches at 9 bases. The CDR3 runs to 16 residues. Germline-derived CDR1 and CDR2 are MDHEN and SYDVKM. The V segment lost 5 bases and the J segment 4 bases; nucleotides outside the gene matches: 9.

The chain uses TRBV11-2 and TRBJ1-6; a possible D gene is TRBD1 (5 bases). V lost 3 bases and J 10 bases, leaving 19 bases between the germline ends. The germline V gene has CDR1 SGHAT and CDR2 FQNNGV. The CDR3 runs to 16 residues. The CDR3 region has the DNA TGTGCCAGCAGCTTCATGAGAGGTCAGGGACGATCACCCCTCCACTTT. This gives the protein CASSFMRGQGRSPLHF.

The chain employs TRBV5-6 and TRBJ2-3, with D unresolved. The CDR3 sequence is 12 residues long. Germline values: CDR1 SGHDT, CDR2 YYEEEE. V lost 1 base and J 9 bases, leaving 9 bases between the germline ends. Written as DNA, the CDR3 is TGTGCCAGCAGCTTGAATTATAACACGCAGTATTTT. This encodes CASSLNYNTQYF. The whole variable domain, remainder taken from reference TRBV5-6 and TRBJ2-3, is DAGVTQSPTHLIKTRGQQVTLRCSPKSGHDTVSWYQQALGQGPQFIFQYYEEEERQRGNFPDRFSGHQFPNYSSELNVNALLLGDSALYLCASSLNYNTQYFGPGTRLTVL.

This chain's CDR3 is CASSLSKVGESHNSPLHF. CDR3 bases: TGTGCCAGCAGTTTATCGAAGGTCGGGGAGTCGCATAATTCACCCCTCCACTTT. This chain connects TRBV27 to TRBJ1-6; no clear D gene. CDR3 length equals 18 residues. The V gene lost 0 bases and the J gene lost 5 bases, with 17 bases spanning the gap. Germline V CDR1 and CDR2: MNHEY, SMNVEV (reference sequence).

CDR3 in amino acids: CASSPTGGNEQFF. The CDR3 DNA reads TGTGCCAGCAGCCCGACAGGGGGCAATGAGCAGTTCTTC. This rearrangement joins TRBV11-2 to TRBJ2-1; TRBD1 matches at 9 bases. J was trimmed by 6 bases and V by 5 bases; bases with no gene match: 2. The germline gives CDR1 SGHAT, CDR2 FQNNGV. The CDR3 length is 13 residues.

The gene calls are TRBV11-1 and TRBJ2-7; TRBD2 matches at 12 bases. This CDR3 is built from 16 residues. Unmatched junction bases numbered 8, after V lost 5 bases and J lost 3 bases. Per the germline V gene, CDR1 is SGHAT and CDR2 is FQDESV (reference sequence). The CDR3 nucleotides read TGTGCCAGCAGCCCACGACTAGCGGGAGAAGTCTACGAGCAGTACTTC. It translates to CASSPRLAGEVYEQYF.

The CDR3 sequence: CASSLTGGNEQFF. In DNA form, the CDR3 reads TGTGCCAGCAGCTTGACAGGGGGCAACGAGCAGTTCTTC. V and J are TRBV7-6 and TRBJ2-1; 10 bases line up with TRBD1. J was trimmed by 10 bases and V by 3 bases; bases with no gene match: 3. Germline-derived CDR1 and CDR2 are SGHVS and FNYEAQ. This CDR3 contains 13 residues.

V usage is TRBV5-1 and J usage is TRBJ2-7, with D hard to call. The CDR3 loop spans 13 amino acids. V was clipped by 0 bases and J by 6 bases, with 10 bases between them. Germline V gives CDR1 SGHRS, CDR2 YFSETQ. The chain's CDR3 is CASSLVGLSEQYF. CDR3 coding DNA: TGCGCCAGCAGCTTGGTAGGGTTGAGCGAGCAGTACTTC.

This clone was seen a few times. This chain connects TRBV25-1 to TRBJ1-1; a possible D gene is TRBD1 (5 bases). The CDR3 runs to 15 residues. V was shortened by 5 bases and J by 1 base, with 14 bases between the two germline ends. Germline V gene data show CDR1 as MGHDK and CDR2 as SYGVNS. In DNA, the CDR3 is TGTGCCAGCAGTCCACGGGGAGACAGGAACACTGAAGCTTTCTTT. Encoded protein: CASSPRGDRNTEAFF.

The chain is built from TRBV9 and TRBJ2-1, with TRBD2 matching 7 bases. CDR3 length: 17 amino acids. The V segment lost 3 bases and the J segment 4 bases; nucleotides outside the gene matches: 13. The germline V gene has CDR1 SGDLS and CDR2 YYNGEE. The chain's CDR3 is CASSAPRRQGGYNEQFF. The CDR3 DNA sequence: TGTGCCAGCAGCGCCCCGCGACGGCAGGGAGGGTACAATGAGCAGTTCTTC.

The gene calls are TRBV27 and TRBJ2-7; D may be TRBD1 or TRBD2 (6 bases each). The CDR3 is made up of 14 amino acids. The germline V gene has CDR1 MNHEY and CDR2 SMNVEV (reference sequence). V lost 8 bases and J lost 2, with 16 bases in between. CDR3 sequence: CASHRGPAPYEQYF. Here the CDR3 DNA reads TGTGCCAGCCATCGGGGGCCAGCACCCTACGAGCAGTACTTC.

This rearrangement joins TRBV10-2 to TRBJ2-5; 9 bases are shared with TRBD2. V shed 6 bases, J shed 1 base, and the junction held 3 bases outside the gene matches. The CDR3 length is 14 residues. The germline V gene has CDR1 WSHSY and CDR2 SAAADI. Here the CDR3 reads CASSPSGVQETQYF. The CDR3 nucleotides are TGCGCCAGCAGCCCTAGCGGGGTCCAAGAGACCCAGTACTTC.

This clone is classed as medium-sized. CDR3 in DNA: TGCGCCAGCAGCCAAGATTTGGTAGGACAGTTAGGTTCACCCCTCCACTTT. Its translation: CASSQDLVGQLGSPLHF. The chain links TRBV4-3 to TRBJ1-6; TRBD1 might be the D (6 bases). Germline CDR1 and CDR2: LGHNA and YSLEER. The CDR3 is 17 amino acids. V was pared by 0 bases and J by 9 bases, with 18 bases between.